One T cell receptor beta chain is described in this entry. Its antigen is currently unknown. This may come from a read error, since a much larger clone is one base off. These data come from a study of shared clonotypes between healthy human individuals. Background on the study: Three plates were used per donor for CD4 naive, three for CD4 memory, two for CD8 naive and one for CD8 memory. Study-wide points: Memory subsets generally showed lower estimated richness than naive subsets. In the sorted subsets, rarefaction showed sequencing was incomplete despite large depth.

Partitioning of CD4+ cells yielded a CD45RA+ naive subset and a CD45RA-negative memory subset. Method: immunoSEQ multiplex PCR; TCRdb's copy keeps in-frame clones and lacks some. The table includes hundreds of thousands of clones, around 78% detected once. The germline gives CDR1 MNHEY, CDR2 SMNVEV (reference sequence). The CDR3 extends over 14 amino acids. V gave up 6 bases and J gave up 1 base, with 9 bases separating them. Specimen: memory CD4+ T cells sorted from blood. Subset given: CD45RA-negative fraction. This sequence originates from a woman in her twenties or thirties in good health. The chain has TRBV27 and TRBJ2-2; TRBD1 is a possible D gene (6 bases). DNA for the CDR3: TGTGCCAGCAGGGTACAGGGGAACACCGGGGAGCTGTTTTTT. It codes for CASRVQGNTGELFF.